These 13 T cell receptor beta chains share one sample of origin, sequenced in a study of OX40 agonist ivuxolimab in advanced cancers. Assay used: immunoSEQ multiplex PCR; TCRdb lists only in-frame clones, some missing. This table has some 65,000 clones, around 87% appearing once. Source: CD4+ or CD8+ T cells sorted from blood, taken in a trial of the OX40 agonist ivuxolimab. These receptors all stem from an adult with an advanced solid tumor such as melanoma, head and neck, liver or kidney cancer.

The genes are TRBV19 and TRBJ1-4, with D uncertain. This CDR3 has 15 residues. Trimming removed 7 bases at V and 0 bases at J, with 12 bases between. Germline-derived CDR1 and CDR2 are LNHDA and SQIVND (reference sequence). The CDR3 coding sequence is TGTGCCAGTAAGAGAACACCGGCAACTAATGAAAAACTGTTTTTT. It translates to CASKRTPATNEKLFF.

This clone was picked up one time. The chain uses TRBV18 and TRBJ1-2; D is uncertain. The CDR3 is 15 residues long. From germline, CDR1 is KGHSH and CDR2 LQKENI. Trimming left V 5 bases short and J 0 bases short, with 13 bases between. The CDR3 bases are TGTGCCAGCTCAACGGCCCCCCAAGCTAACTATGGCTACACCTTC. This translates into CASSTAPQANYGYTF.

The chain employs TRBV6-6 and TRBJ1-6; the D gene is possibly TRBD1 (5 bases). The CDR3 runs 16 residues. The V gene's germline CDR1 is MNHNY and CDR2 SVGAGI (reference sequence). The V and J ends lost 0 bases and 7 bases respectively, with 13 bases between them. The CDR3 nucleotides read TGTGCCAGCAGTTACTCGATCCCGGGGGTGAATTCACCCCTCCACTTT. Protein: CASSYSIPGVNSPLHF.

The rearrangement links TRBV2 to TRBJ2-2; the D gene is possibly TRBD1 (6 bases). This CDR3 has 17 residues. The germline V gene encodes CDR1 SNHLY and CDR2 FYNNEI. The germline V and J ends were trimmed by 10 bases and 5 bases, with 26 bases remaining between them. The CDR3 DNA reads TGTGCCACCTCTCCTCGAAGGACAGTAAGGGGGACCGGGGAGCTGTTTTTT. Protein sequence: CATSPRRTVRGTGELFF.

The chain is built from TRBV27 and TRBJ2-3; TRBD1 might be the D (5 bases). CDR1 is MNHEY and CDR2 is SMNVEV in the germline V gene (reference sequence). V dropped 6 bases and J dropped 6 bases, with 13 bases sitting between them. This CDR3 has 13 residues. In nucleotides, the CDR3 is TGTGCCAGCAGCCCAAGACAGATCGATACGCAGTATTTT. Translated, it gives CASSPRQIDTQYF.

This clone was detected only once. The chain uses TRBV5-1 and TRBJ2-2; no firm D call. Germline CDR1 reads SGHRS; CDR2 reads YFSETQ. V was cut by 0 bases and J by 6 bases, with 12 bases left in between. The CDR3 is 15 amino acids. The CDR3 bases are TGCGCCAGCAGCTTGGGAAATCAGCGATCCGGGGAGCTGTTTTTT. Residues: CASSLGNQRSGELFF.

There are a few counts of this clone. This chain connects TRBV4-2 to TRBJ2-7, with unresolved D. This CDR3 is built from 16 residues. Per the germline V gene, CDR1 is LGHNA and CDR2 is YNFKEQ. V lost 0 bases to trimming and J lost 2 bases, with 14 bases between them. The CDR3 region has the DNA TGTGCCAGCAGCCAAGATGGGTCTCCGGGTACCTACGAGCAGTACTTC. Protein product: CASSQDGSPGTYEQYF.

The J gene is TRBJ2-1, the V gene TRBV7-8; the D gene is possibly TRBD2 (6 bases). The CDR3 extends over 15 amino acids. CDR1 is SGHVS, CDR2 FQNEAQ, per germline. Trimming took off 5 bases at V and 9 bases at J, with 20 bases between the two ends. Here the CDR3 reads CASSNPGRGRGEQFF. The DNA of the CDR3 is TGTGCCAGCAGCAACCCCGGGCGGGGACGGGGTGAGCAGTTCTTC.

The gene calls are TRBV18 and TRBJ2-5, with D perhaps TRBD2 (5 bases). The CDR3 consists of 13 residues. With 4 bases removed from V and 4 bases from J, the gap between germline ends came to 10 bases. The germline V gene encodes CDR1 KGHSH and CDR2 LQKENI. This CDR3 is CASSQLVGETQYF. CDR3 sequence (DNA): TGTGCCAGCTCACAACTAGTTGGAGAGACCCAGTACTTC. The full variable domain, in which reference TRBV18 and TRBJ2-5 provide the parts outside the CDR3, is NAGVMQNPRHLVRRRGQEARLRCSPMKGHSHVYWYRQLPEEGLKFMVYLQKENIIDESGMPKERFSAEFPKEGPSILRIQQVVRGDSAAYFCASSQLVGETQYFGPGTRLLVL.

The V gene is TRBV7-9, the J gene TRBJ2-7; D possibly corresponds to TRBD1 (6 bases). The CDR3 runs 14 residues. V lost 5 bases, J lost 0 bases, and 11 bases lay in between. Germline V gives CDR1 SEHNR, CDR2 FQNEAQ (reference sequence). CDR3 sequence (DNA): TGTGCCAGCAGCCACGGACAGCCCTCCTACGAGCAGTACTTC. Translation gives CASSHGQPSYEQYF. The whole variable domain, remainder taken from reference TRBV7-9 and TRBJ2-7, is DTGVSQNPRHKITKRGQNVTFRCDPISEHNRLYWYRQTLGQGPEFLTYFQNEAQLEKSRLLSDRFSAERPKGSFSTLEIQRTEQGDSAMYLCASSHGQPSYEQYFGPGTRLTVT.

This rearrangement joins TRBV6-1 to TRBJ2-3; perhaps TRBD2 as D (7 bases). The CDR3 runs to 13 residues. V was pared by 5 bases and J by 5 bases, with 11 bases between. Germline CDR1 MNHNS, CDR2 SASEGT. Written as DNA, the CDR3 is TGTGCCAGCAGTCCGGGGGGCGGAGATACGCAGTATTTT. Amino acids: CASSPGGGDTQYF.

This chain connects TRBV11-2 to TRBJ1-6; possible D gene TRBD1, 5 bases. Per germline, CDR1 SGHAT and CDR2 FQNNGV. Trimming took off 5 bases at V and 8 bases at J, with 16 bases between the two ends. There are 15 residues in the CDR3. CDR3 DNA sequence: TGTGCCAGCAGCGTTAATAGGCAGGGAGATTCACCCCTCCACTTT. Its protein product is CASSVNRQGDSPLHF.

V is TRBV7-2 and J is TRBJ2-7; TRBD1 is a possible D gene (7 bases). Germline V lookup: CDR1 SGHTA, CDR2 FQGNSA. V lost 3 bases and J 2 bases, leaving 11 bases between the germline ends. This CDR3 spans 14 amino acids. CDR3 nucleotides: TGTGCCAGCAGCTTCGCAGGGGGGCCCTACGAGCAGTACTTC. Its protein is CASSFAGGPYEQYF. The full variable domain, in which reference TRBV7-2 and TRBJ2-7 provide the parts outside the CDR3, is GAGVSQSPSNKVTEKGKDVELRCDPISGHTALYWYRQSLGQGLEFLIYFQGNSAPDKSGLPSDRFSAERTGGSVSTLTIQRTQQEDSAVYLCASSFAGGPYEQYFGPGTRLTVT.